This T cell receptor beta chain was recovered during a study of beta chain features in type 1 diabetes. General study findings and limits: In type 1 diabetes patients, VDJ junctions had fewer insertions; deletions at these junctions were more frequent. TCRB CDR3s were moderately but significantly shorter in Type 1 diabetes patients in all four CD4+ subsets. Relative to healthy donors, patients appeared to have naive, central memory and Treg TCRB repertoires that were more similar.

The collection from each donor was one heparinised blood draw averaging around 120 mL. Sorting that relied on CD45RO/CCR7/CD25/CD127/CD95/CD27 yielded CD4+ naive, central memory, regulatory and stem cell-like memory cells. With respect to this clone: Its matching antigen is unknown.

The authors reverse transcribed all of the isolated RNA, so sequencing captured expressed TCRB transcripts. Method: immunoSEQ multiplex PCR; TCRdb's copy keeps in-frame clones and lacks some. The table records 300,000 to 350,000 clones, 13% of them present only once. V lost 3 bases, J lost 4 bases, and 12 bases lay in between. CDR1 is SNHLY, CDR2 FYNNEI, per germline. This CDR3 has 14 residues. Sequencing input: naive CD4+ T cells from blood. The chain links TRBV2 to TRBJ1-2; maybe TRBD1 (6 bases). The receptor was derived from a woman between 18 and 29 years old with type 1 diabetes. The DNA of the CDR3 is TGTGCCAGCAGTGAGTCCAGGGGCATCTATGGCTACACCTTC. It yields the protein CASSESRGIYGYTF.